This TCR beta chain emerged from a study of T cell responses to AZD1222 COVID-19 vaccine. As concerns this clone: Its antigen is undetermined.

The repertoire was sequenced with immunoSEQ multiplex PCR; TCRdb's copy has only in-frame clones and lacks some. This sample carries over 70,000 clones, approximately 86% of them seen once, and the ten largest clones take about a tenth. Trimming took off 4 bases at V and 5 bases at J, with 18 bases between the two ends. The CDR3 extends over 15 amino acids. The germline gives CDR1 SGHDT, CDR2 YYEEEE. General observations from the study: Vaccine-associated CD4 TCRs spanned spike, dominant at 160-218 and 743-854. After two AZD1222 doses, spike-specific TCR breadth and depth rose versus day 0.

The gene calls are TRBV5-6 and TRBJ1-2, with D possibly matching TRBD1 (6 bases). The source material was peripheral blood, sampled on day 0 of MenACWY control vaccination. This TCR was recovered from an adult in good health. CDR3 DNA: TGTGCCAGCAGCCCTTTACTCGACAGGTTGTATGGCTACACCTTC. Amino acids: CASSPLLDRLYGYTF. The variable domain in full, completed from reference TRBV5-6 and TRBJ1-2, reads DAGVTQSPTHLIKTRGQQVTLRCSPKSGHDTVSWYQQALGQGPQFIFQYYEEEERQRGNFPDRFSGHQFPNYSSELNVNALLLGDSALYLCASSPLLDRLYGYTFGSGTRLTVV.